The 19 T cell receptor beta chains in this list originate from one sample, sequenced in a study of T cell repertoires in cytomegalovirus infection. Using its own MiXCR run on the reads, TCRdb lists one record per CDR3 protein. Here the sample spans some 500,000 distinct CDR3 sequences, around two fifths being singletons. Which antigens these TCRs recognize remains unknown. This material consisted of cultured PBMCs, taken from culture after CMV antigen stimulation. These receptors were collected from a human donor in good health (CMV status not recorded). Some clones in this sample may be carry-over from other donors' samples.

This clonotype was counted only a few times. The chain is built from TRBV7-9 and TRBJ2-3; weak D call: TRBD1 (6 bases). The ends were cut back, 10 bases at V and 2 bases at J, with 22 bases in the middle. Germline V gene sequence: CDR1 SEHNR, CDR2 FQNEAQ (reference sequence). The CDR3 is 16 residues long. Here the CDR3 reads CATLLVEGESTDTQYF. The CDR3 bases are TGTGCCACCCTCCTGGTAGAGGGGGAATCCACAGATACGCAGTATTTT.

This clonotype was observed a handful of times. The chain recombines TRBV5-4 with TRBJ2-3; 11 nucleotides line up with TRBD2. The V gene's germline CDR1 is SGHNT and CDR2 YYREEE (reference sequence). The length of the CDR3 is 15 residues. The trim removed 4 bases at V and 3 bases at J, leaving 4 bases unmatched. The chain's CDR3 is CASSEGLADTDTQYF. CDR3 in DNA: TGTGCCAGCAGCGAGGGACTAGCGGATACAGATACGCAGTATTTT.

Worth noting for this clonotype: Sequence at one end of the junction differs from germline and may be a read error. The V and J genes are TRBV7-6 and TRBJ2-7; TRBD1 matches at 7 bases. The CDR3 runs 16 residues. Germline loops: CDR1 SGHVS, CDR2 FNYEAQ. The CDR3 spells CASSLLWDSYSDEQYF. The CDR3 DNA is TGTGCCAGCAGTCTGCTTTGGGACAGCTACTCCGACGAGCAGTACTTC.

This clonotype was detected only a few times. This CDR3 reads CAISETGNSAKQYF. In nucleotides, the CDR3 is TGTGCCATCAGTGAGACAGGGAATTCCGCCAAGCAGTACTTC. The rearrangement joins TRBV10-3 to TRBJ2-7, with D possibly being TRBD1 (6 bases). The V end was cut by 2 bases, the J end by 8 bases, with 16 bases between. The CDR3 spans 14 residues. Germline assignment: CDR1 ENHRY and CDR2 SYGVKD.

This clonotype has only a few counts. The rearrangement uses TRBV4-1 and TRBJ1-2, with D unresolved. From germline, CDR1 is MGHRA and CDR2 YSYEKL. The CDR3 has 11 amino acids. The ends were cut back, 0 bases at V and 6 bases at J, with 2 bases in the middle. The DNA for the CDR3 is TGCGCCAGCAGCCAAGACAATGGCTACACCTTC. Its translation is CASSQDNGYTF.

The chain carries TRBV18 and TRBJ1-1, with D tentatively TRBD1 (6 bases). The CDR3 runs to 17 residues. V lost 1 base to trimming and J lost 2 bases, with 17 bases between them. Per germline, CDR1 KGHSH and CDR2 LQKENI. In DNA form, the CDR3 reads TGTGCCAGCTCACCACTCCACCTGGGGGCGGGAAACACTGAAGCTTTCTTT. Protein sequence: CASSPLHLGAGNTEAFF. The whole variable domain, filled in from reference TRBV18 and TRBJ1-1, reads NAGVMQNPRHLVRRRGQEARLRCSPMKGHSHVYWYRQLPEEGLKFMVYLQKENIIDESGMPKERFSAEFPKEGPSILRIQQVVRGDSAAYFCASSPLHLGAGNTEAFFGQGTRLTVV.

This clonotype was detected only a few times. The chain uses TRBV5-4 and TRBJ2-3, with TRBD1 identical over 12 bases. CDR3 length: 16 residues. Trimming removed 6 bases from V and 2 bases from J; junction bases left unmatched: 7. Germline CDR1 reads SGHNT; CDR2 reads YYREEE (reference sequence). The CDR3 protein is CASNPGTGGLTDTQYF. The CDR3, as DNA: TGTGCCAGCAACCCCGGGACAGGGGGCCTCACAGATACGCAGTATTTT.

This clonotype was observed a few times. The chain uses TRBV7-8 and TRBJ2-1; D might be TRBD2 (6 bases). The germline CDR1 and CDR2 sequences are SGHVS and FQNEAQ. The CDR3 totals 15 residues. Trimming stripped 4 bases from V and 8 bases from J, with 18 bases between. CDR3 coding DNA: TGTGCCAGCAGCTCAGGGACTCGTCGGTCCGATGAGCAGTTCTTC. Protein product: CASSSGTRRSDEQFF.

This clonotype was found a few times. The chain combines TRBV10-3 with TRBJ2-3; TRBD2 is a possible D gene (6 bases). V was shortened by 5 bases and J by 0 bases, with 12 bases between the two germline ends. Per germline, CDR1 ENHRY and CDR2 SYGVKD. The CDR3 totals 15 residues. The CDR3 here is CAISWGEKSTDTQYF. CDR3 in DNA: TGTGCCATCAGTTGGGGGGAGAAGAGCACAGATACGCAGTATTTT.

The gene calls are TRBV7-2 and TRBJ1-5, with TRBD1 as a possible D gene (6 bases). The CDR3 runs to 15 residues. Trimming took off 4 bases at V and 6 bases at J, with 16 bases between the two ends. CDR1 is SGHTA, CDR2 FQGNSA, per germline. The CDR3, as DNA: TGTGCCAGCAGCTCCAGGGGCACGGCGGGTCAGCCCCAGCATTTT. It yields the protein CASSSRGTAGQPQHF.

The chain links TRBV7-6 to TRBJ1-5, with D possibly matching TRBD1 (6 bases). In germline, CDR1 is SGHVS, CDR2 FNYEAQ. The CDR3 has 13 amino acids. V lost 3 bases, J lost 9 bases, and 12 bases lay in between. CDR3: CASSFGGQSPQHF. The CDR3 bases are TGTGCCAGCAGCTTTGGGGGCCAATCGCCCCAGCATTTT.

This clonotype was counted ten times or more. The chain is built from TRBV7-2 and TRBJ2-7, with D unclear. Trimming took 2 bases from V and 6 from J, leaving 5 bases between them. Germline V lookup: CDR1 SGHTA, CDR2 FQGNSA. The CDR3 sequence is 11 residues long. CDR3 sequence reads: CASSLLSEQYF. The DNA of the CDR3 is TGTGCCAGCAGCTTACTCTCCGAGCAGTACTTC. The full variable domain, rest sourced from reference TRBV7-2 and TRBJ2-7, is GAGVSQSPSNKVTEKGKDVELRCDPISGHTALYWYRQSLGQGLEFLIYFQGNSAPDKSGLPSDRFSAERTGGSVSTLTIQRTQQEDSAVYLCASSLLSEQYFGPGTRLTVT.

The chain combines TRBV28 with TRBJ2-2, with TRBD1 matching 7 bases. The V and J ends lost 4 bases and 7 bases, in that order; junction bases with no gene match: 15. The CDR3 length is 17 residues. Germline V gene sequence: CDR1 MDHEN, CDR2 SYDVKM. The CDR3 DNA is TGTGCCAGCAGTTCGAACCGACAGGGTTTTTCCGGCGGGGAGCTGTTTTTT. Translating gives CASSSNRQGFSGGELFF. Variable domain in full (rest from reference TRBV28 and TRBJ2-2): DVKVTQSSRYLVKRTGEKVFLECVQDMDHENMFWYRQDPGLGLRLIYFSYDVKMKEKGDIPEGYSVSREKKERFSLILESASTNQTSMYLCASSSNRQGFSGGELFFGEGSRLTVL.

This clonotype was detected a few times. The chain joins TRBV4-1 to TRBJ1-4, with D possibly being TRBD1 (5 bases). Germline CDR1 reads MGHRA; CDR2 reads YSYEKL. This CDR3 spans 15 amino acids. Trimming took off 1 base at V and 5 bases at J, with 11 bases between the two ends. This CDR3 is CASSQAGTGNEKLFF. The CDR3, as DNA: TGCGCCAGCAGCCAAGCCGGGACGGGAAATGAAAAACTGTTTTTT.

The CDR3 region has the DNA TGTGCCAGCTCACCAGAGGCCTCCTACGAGCAGTACTTC. Its translation is CASSPEASYEQYF. V and J are TRBV18 and TRBJ2-7; D not certain. In germline, CDR1 is KGHSH, CDR2 LQKENI. This CDR3 has 13 residues. Trimming cost V 2 bases and J 0 bases, with 5 bases left between them.

The rearrangement joins TRBV2 to TRBJ2-1; 11 nucleotides agree with TRBD2. J lost 4 bases, V lost 2 bases, and 7 bases had no gene match. This CDR3 is 17 amino acids long. Germline V gives CDR1 SNHLY, CDR2 FYNNEI. The CDR3 loop is CASSELPGLAVYNEQFF. The CDR3 DNA sequence: TGTGCCAGCAGTGAACTCCCGGGACTAGCGGTGTACAATGAGCAGTTCTTC.

This clonotype was observed a few times. The chain employs TRBV27 and TRBJ1-1; D remains unclear. The CDR3 runs to 14 residues. Trimming stripped 0 bases from V and 4 bases from J, with 9 bases between. The V gene's germline CDR1 is MNHEY and CDR2 SMNVEV (reference sequence). The CDR3 reads CASSLSLAGTEAFF. The DNA of the CDR3 is TGTGCCAGCAGTTTATCCCTGGCGGGCACTGAAGCTTTCTTT.

This clonotype was seen a handful of times. V usage is TRBV28 and J usage is TRBJ2-4; perhaps TRBD2 as D (6 bases). CDR3 length: 17 residues. V dropped 5 bases and J dropped 0 bases, with 17 bases sitting between them. Germline V gene sequence: CDR1 MDHEN, CDR2 SYDVKM. CDR3 nucleotides: TGTGCCAGCAGTCCCAGGACTACAACACTAGCCAAAAACATTCAGTACTTC. Encoded protein: CASSPRTTTLAKNIQYF. Filled out from reference TRBV28 and TRBJ2-4, the complete variable domain reads DVKVTQSSRYLVKRTGEKVFLECVQDMDHENMFWYRQDPGLGLRLIYFSYDVKMKEKGDIPEGYSVSREKKERFSLILESASTNQTSMYLCASSPRTTTLAKNIQYFGAGTRLSVL.

The chain carries TRBV3-1 and TRBJ2-1, with 11 nucleotides matching TRBD2. The ends lost 3 bases at V and 7 bases at J; junction bases unmatched: 8. The CDR3 runs to 16 residues. CDR1 and CDR2 from the germline V gene are LGHDT and YNNKEL (reference sequence). The CDR3 DNA follows: TGTGCCAGCAGCCAGATAGCGGGAGGGCCTGCTAATGAGCAGTTCTTC. It yields the protein CASSQIAGGPANEQFF.